What follows are 21 T cell receptor beta chains derived from one specimen sequenced in a study of blood T cells in healthy people across ages (dated by TCRdb to about 2015). The library was made by 5' RACE. Sequencing was carried out with an Illumina HiSeq 2500. A second PCR of 7 to 11 cycles was run with a J-beta primer mix and a sample-barcoded 5' primer. TCRdb reprocessing: public reads trimmed at Q25 with fastp, clones called with MiXCR, in-frame beta chains kept. Rows with a matching CDR3 protein are joined into one entry that keeps the most common DNA and genes. For this sample there are more than 900,000 distinct CDR3 sequences; about 28% appear just once. Together, the top ten hold roughly a tenth of the sample. The data also belong to a second study, concerning T cells of mothers and their children.

The sample consisted of blood. Source of these receptors: a woman in her forties in good health.

The rearrangement uses TRBV25-1 and TRBJ1-1; the D gene is possibly TRBD1 (6 bases). CDR1 is MGHDK, CDR2 SYGVNS, per germline. CDR3 length: 13 amino acids. Trimming shortened V by 7 bases and J by 5 bases, and 14 bases separated the two germline ends. The CDR3 nucleotides read TGTGCCAGCACTGGACAGTACGAGACTGAAGCTTTCTTT. Translating it yields CASTGQYETEAFF.

This chain joins TRBV7-2 and TRBJ1-2; 9 nucleotides align to TRBD1. The J segment lost 3 bases and the V segment lost 5 bases, leaving 7 bases of the junction unmatched. Looked up from germline, CDR1 is SGHTA and CDR2 is FQGNSA. The CDR3 runs 15 residues. In DNA, the CDR3 is TGTGCCAGCAGCCAGGGACAGGGATTTTACTATGGCTACACCTTC. It yields the protein CASSQGQGFYYGYTF.

This clonotype has only a few counts. The V and J genes are TRBV4-3 and TRBJ2-7; 10 bases map to TRBD2. J lost 4 bases, V lost 4 bases, and 10 bases had no gene match. Germline CDR1 and CDR2: LGHNA and YSLEER. The CDR3 is 16 residues long. CDR3 amino acids: CASSPLGVAGGYEQYF. CDR3 coding DNA: TGCGCCAGCAGCCCACTAGGGGTAGCGGGGGGTTACGAGCAGTACTTC.

CDR3: CASSSQDRFGTRGSYEQYF. The CDR3 coding sequence is TGTGCCAGTAGTTCTCAAGACAGGTTCGGGACTAGGGGGTCCTACGAGCAGTACTTC. This chain joins TRBV19 and TRBJ2-7; 8 bases are a match to TRBD2. Per the germline V gene, CDR1 is LNHDA and CDR2 is SQIVND (reference sequence). CDR3 length: 19 amino acids. With V trimmed by 5 bases and J by 1 base, 19 bases remained unmatched.

The sample holds a few counts of this clonotype. The J gene is TRBJ2-7, the V gene TRBV28, with a possible D match to TRBD1 (6 bases). Germline V gives CDR1 MDHEN, CDR2 SYDVKM. Trimming stripped 6 bases from V and 3 bases from J, with 15 bases between. This CDR3 has 14 amino acids. As DNA, the CDR3 is TGTGCCAGCAGGCCTGGACAGTTTAACTACGAGCAGTACTTC. Residues: CASRPGQFNYEQYF.

This clonotype showed up many times. This chain uses TRBV28 with TRBJ2-7; 7 nucleotides align to TRBD2. This CDR3 comprises 16 residues. Trimming at V came to 4 bases and at J to 6 bases, leaving 15 bases not matched to a gene. Germline lookup yields CDR1 MDHEN and CDR2 SYDVKM. The DNA for the CDR3 is TGTGCCAGCAGTTCAGTGATGTGGGGGGGTGGCTCCGAGCAGTACTTC. The encoded protein is CASSSVMWGGGSEQYF.

There are a few counts of this clonotype. The V gene is TRBV7-9, the J gene TRBJ2-2, with D perhaps given as TRBD1 or TRBD2 (5 bases each). Trimming took off 3 bases at V and 2 bases at J, with 16 bases between the two ends. This CDR3 is 17 amino acids long. Germline values: CDR1 SEHNR, CDR2 FQNEAQ (reference sequence). The CDR3 reads CASSLGGHGENTGELFF. The CDR3 DNA follows: TGTGCCAGCAGCTTGGGCGGACACGGGGAAAACACCGGGGAGCTGTTTTTT.

In regard to this clonotype: An end of the junction differs from the germline gene, which may be a read error. The chain joins TRBV9 to TRBJ2-1; no clear D gene. The CDR3 length is 13 residues. CDR1 is SGDLS and CDR2 is YYNGEE in the germline V gene. CDR3 coding DNA: TGTGCCAGCAGCGTCGACACATACAATGAGCAGTTATTC. Its protein is CASSVDTYNEQLF.

The J gene is TRBJ1-1, the V gene TRBV12-3 or TRBV12-4; D unclear. V shed 6 bases and J shed 1 base, with 9 bases lying between them. CDR3 size: 13 residues. The chain's CDR3 is CASRPTRNTEAFF. The CDR3 DNA follows: TGTGCCAGCAGACCGACCCGGAACACTGAAGCTTTCTTT.

This clonotype was observed a few times. This rearrangement joins TRBV27 to TRBJ1-1, with D maybe TRBD1 (6 bases). V was trimmed by 4 bases and J by 1 base, leaving 10 bases between them. CDR1 and CDR2 from the germline V gene are MNHEY and SMNVEV (reference sequence). The CDR3 extends over 14 amino acids. The CDR3 DNA is TGTGCCAGCAGTTCAGGGGAAACGAACACTGAAGCTTTCTTT. It encodes CASSSGETNTEAFF.

The V gene is TRBV12-3 or TRBV12-4, the J gene TRBJ1-2, with TRBD1 matching 8 bases. This CDR3 spans 14 amino acids. V gave up 6 bases and J gave up 4 bases; unmatched junction bases: 7. Here the CDR3 reads CASSTDRGSYGYTF. The CDR3 bases are TGTGCCAGCAGCACCGACAGGGGTTCCTATGGCTACACCTTC.

In this sample, this clonotype turned up many times. The chain carries TRBV9 and TRBJ2-7; unclear D gene. V lost 0 bases, J lost 6 bases, and 10 bases lay in between. The CDR3 runs 13 residues. Germline V gives CDR1 SGDLS, CDR2 YYNGEE. The CDR3 spells CASSVEKVGEQYF. DNA for the CDR3: TGTGCCAGCAGCGTAGAGAAGGTCGGCGAGCAGTACTTC.

This rearrangement joins TRBV2 to TRBJ1-3; the D is unclear. Germline V lookup: CDR1 SNHLY, CDR2 FYNNEI. The CDR3 has 15 residues. V dropped 3 bases and J dropped 0 bases, with 9 bases sitting between them. The DNA of the CDR3 is TGTGCCAGCAGTGAGTTACAAATCTCTGGAAACACCATATATTTT. Translation gives CASSELQISGNTIYF.

About this clonotype itself: This may arise from a read error, as a much more abundant clone is one base away. The chain employs TRBV29-1 and TRBJ1-2; 9 bases are shared with TRBD1. Germline lookup yields CDR1 SQVTM and CDR2 ANQGSEA. V shed 5 bases, J shed 9 bases, and the junction held 7 bases outside the gene matches. This CDR3 is built from 12 residues. CDR3 bases: TGCAGCGTTAAAGGGACAGGGAATCGCTACACCTTC. Its translation is CSVKGTGNRYTF.

This clonotype was counted ten times or more. The J gene is TRBJ1-4, the V gene TRBV29-1; 7 positions agree with TRBD1. CDR3 size: 12 residues. Germline assignment: CDR1 SQVTM and CDR2 ANQGSEA. V dropped 6 bases and J dropped 8; count of bases not matched to a gene: 6. CDR3 in amino acids: CSVTGKDEKLFF. The CDR3 DNA is TGCAGCGTGACAGGGAAGGACGAAAAACTGTTTTTT.

Comments on this clonotype: The junction departs from the called germline gene at one end, perhaps through a read error. This chain connects TRBV5-1 to TRBJ2-3, with TRBD2 matching 7 bases. CDR1 and CDR2 (germline): SGHRS, YFSETQ. CDR3 length: 15 residues. CDR3 nucleotides: TGCACCAGCAGCTTGGAACTAGCGCGTGCAGATACGCAGTATTTT. This codes for CTSSLELARADTQYF.

This clonotype was counted a few times. The junction departs from the called germline gene at one end, perhaps through a read error. The chain is built from TRBV5-1 and TRBJ1-4; D gene ambiguous. Germline V gene data show CDR1 as SGHRS and CDR2 as YFSETQ. The CDR3 is made up of 14 amino acids. CDR3 protein: CASSFQAINEKPFF. The CDR3 DNA reads as TGCGCCAGCAGCTTCCAGGCAATTAATGAAAAACCGTTTTTT.

Ten or more counts support this clonotype. The chain has TRBV28 and TRBJ1-5; 7 positions match TRBD1. The ends lost 4 bases at V and 3 bases at J; junction bases unmatched: 3. The germline V gene has CDR1 MDHEN and CDR2 SYDVKM. CDR3 length: 14 amino acids. As DNA, the CDR3 is TGTGCCAGCAGTTACAGGGGTTTCAATCAGCCCCAGCATTTT. This translates into CASSYRGFNQPQHF. Full variable domain (outside the CDR3, taken from reference TRBV28 and TRBJ1-5): DVKVTQSSRYLVKRTGEKVFLECVQDMDHENMFWYRQDPGLGLRLIYFSYDVKMKEKGDIPEGYSVSREKKERFSLILESASTNQTSMYLCASSYRGFNQPQHFGDGTRLSIL.

V is TRBV6-5 and J is TRBJ2-2; 9 bases map to TRBD2. This CDR3 has 15 amino acids. V was clipped by 5 bases and J by 8 bases; unmatched bases: 9. Germline CDR1 reads MNHEY; CDR2 reads SVGAGI. The CDR3 region is CASSPLAGSEGELFF. CDR3 DNA sequence: TGTGCCAGCAGTCCCCTAGCGGGGTCGGAAGGGGAGCTGTTTTTT.

The chain is built from TRBV2 and TRBJ1-1; D not resolved. Germline loops: CDR1 SNHLY, CDR2 FYNNEI. V was trimmed by 8 bases and J by 1 base, leaving 23 bases between them. The CDR3 is made up of 17 amino acids. The CDR3 nucleotides read TGTGCCAGCTCGGGGATTACACTCCAAAAGGGGAACACTGAAGCTTTCTTT. It yields the protein CASSGITLQKGNTEAFF.

This clonotype has only a few counts. The chain combines TRBV7-8 with TRBJ2-1; maybe TRBD2 (6 bases). Germline V gene lookup returns CDR1 SGHVS and CDR2 FQNEAQ. The V end lost 1 base, the J end lost 9 bases, and 13 bases lay between the germline ends. The CDR3 sequence is 14 residues long. CDR3 loop: CASSLEILGGEQFF. CDR3 coding DNA: TGTGCCAGCAGCTTAGAAATTTTGGGGGGTGAGCAGTTCTTC.